Shown below are 26 T cell receptor beta chains from a single sample sequenced in a study of T cell responses to AZD1222 COVID-19 vaccine (dated by TCRdb to the early 2020s). The time point label corresponds to: about 28 days (+/-7) after the second vaccine dose. Libraries came from the immunoSEQ multiplex PCR assay. TCRdb took this table from immuneACCESS and kept in-frame rearrangements with V and J called. Such tables lack part of the clones; where checked against another copy, unresolved V genes explain under half of the gap, and the rest is unexplained. This sample is represented by more than 150,000 clones; nearly 95% of them were singletons. Of the sample, roughly 2% is held by the ten largest clones. The sample was peripheral blood, taken 28 days after the second AZD1222 dose. The receptors derive from an adult who received the AZD1222 COVID-19 vaccine.

The V gene is TRBV14, the J gene TRBJ2-7; TRBD1 matches 8 bases. The germline V gene encodes CDR1 SGHDN and CDR2 FVKESK. CDR3 length equals 16 residues. J gave up 4 bases and V 4 bases, and 12 bases lay outside the gene matches. The chain's CDR3 is CASSLGQGNLGYEQYF. The CDR3 bases are TGTGCCAGCAGCCTCGGACAGGGAAACTTAGGGTACGAGCAGTACTTC.

The chain carries TRBV19 and TRBJ2-5; tentative D call: TRBD2 (6 bases). CDR1 and CDR2 from the germline V gene are LNHDA and SQIVND (reference sequence). Trimming cost V 4 bases and J 5 bases, with 11 bases left between them. The CDR3 is 13 amino acids. Here the CDR3 DNA reads TGTGCCAGTAGTACGACTAGATGGGAGACCCAGTACTTC. Its translation: CASSTTRWETQYF.

The genes are TRBV6-8 and TRBJ1-6, with a tentative D call TRBD1 (6 bases). Trimming removed 5 bases from V and 7 bases from J, with 18 bases in between. Germline V gene sequence: CDR1 MNHGY, CDR2 SAAAGT. The CDR3 spans 16 residues. The chain's CDR3 is CASSHQTGRGNSPLHF. The CDR3 nucleotides are TGTGCCAGCAGTCATCAAACAGGGAGGGGAAATTCACCCCTCCACTTT.

The genes are TRBV6-5 and TRBJ1-2; 7 bases agree with TRBD1. The junction had 8 bases not matched to a gene; V was cut back by 6 bases and J by 4 bases. This CDR3 comprises 14 residues. Germline-derived CDR1 and CDR2 are MNHEY and SVGAGI. CDR3 DNA sequence: TGTGCCAGCAGCCAGGGGGGGGATACCTATGGCTACACCTTC. This codes for CASSQGGDTYGYTF.

The chain has TRBV30 and TRBJ2-3; D unresolved. Trimming pared 5 bases from V and 4 bases from J, leaving 13 bases between. The length of the CDR3 is 13 residues. CDR1 GTSNPN and CDR2 SVGIG come from the germline V gene (reference sequence). CDR3 sequence reads: CAWAPSGADTQYF. The DNA for the CDR3 is TGTGCCTGGGCCCCTTCTGGGGCAGATACGCAGTATTTT.

The chain has TRBV4-1 and TRBJ2-2; D unclear. This CDR3 region has 14 residues. CDR1 and CDR2 from the germline V gene are MGHRA and YSYEKL. The ends were cut back, 4 bases at V and 6 bases at J, with 12 bases in the middle. In nucleotides, the CDR3 is TGCGCCAGCAGCCGGTTGTATGGGGCCGGGGAGCTGTTTTTT. This gives the protein CASSRLYGAGELFF.

The chain carries TRBV7-6 and TRBJ2-1, with 10 bases aligning to TRBD1. CDR1 and CDR2 from the germline V gene are SGHVS and FNYEAQ. V lost 6 bases and J lost 4; bases outside the gene matches: 3. The length of the CDR3 is 14 residues. The CDR3 DNA sequence: TGTGCCAGCAGTGGGACAGGGGTATACAATGAGCAGTTCTTC. It specifies CASSGTGVYNEQFF.

The DNA for the CDR3 is TGTGCCAGCACCCGGGGGGAGGGTGAAAAACTGTTTTTT. Translating gives CASTRGEGEKLFF. The chain employs TRBV7-9 and TRBJ1-4; tentative D call: TRBD1 (5 bases). The ends were cut back, 7 bases at V and 7 bases at J, with 13 bases in the middle. CDR3 length: 13 amino acids. Germline CDR1 reads SEHNR; CDR2 reads FQNEAQ (reference sequence).

This clone was recorded once. The chain uses TRBV10-3 and TRBJ2-1, with D uncertain. The CDR3 runs to 13 residues. The germline gives CDR1 ENHRY, CDR2 SYGVKD. Trimming took off 4 bases at V and 3 bases at J, with 7 bases between the two ends. DNA of the CDR3: TGTGCCATCAGTGCGGGTCTCTACAATGAGCAGTTCTTC. Its translation is CAISAGLYNEQFF.

The table lists this clone with a few counts. The chain recombines TRBV18 with TRBJ2-1, with TRBD1 matching 8 bases. V lost 5 bases, J lost 8 bases, and 11 bases stayed unmatched. Germline V gene lookup returns CDR1 KGHSH and CDR2 LQKENI. This CDR3 contains 15 residues. The CDR3 DNA follows: TGTGCCAGCTCAGCCTCCGGGACAGGTATCCATGAGCAGTTCTTC. It specifies CASSASGTGIHEQFF.

This clone was seen only once. The chain employs TRBV9 and TRBJ2-1, with 8 positions matching TRBD2. CDR1 is SGDLS, CDR2 YYNGEE, per germline. The CDR3 loop spans 16 amino acids. Trimming cost V 4 bases and J 2 bases; bases outside gene matches: 8. The CDR3 region is CASSSSGTRPYNEQFF. The DNA of the CDR3 is TGTGCCAGCAGCTCCAGCGGGACTAGACCCTACAATGAGCAGTTCTTC.

The chain couples TRBV18 to TRBJ1-5; D possibly corresponds to TRBD1 (6 bases). Per germline, CDR1 KGHSH and CDR2 LQKENI. The CDR3 has 13 amino acids. V shed 5 bases and J shed 5 bases, with 10 bases lying between them. CDR3 nucleotide sequence: TGTGCCAGCTCAGAGGGGGAGGATCAGCCCCAGCATTTT. Translated, it gives CASSEGEDQPQHF.

This clone was detected only a few times. J is TRBJ2-1 and V is TRBV4-1, with 7 bases matching TRBD2. Germline CDR1 is MGHRA and CDR2 is YSYEKL. The CDR3 runs 17 residues. V lost 4 bases to trimming and J lost 1 base; unmatched junction nucleotides: 10. The chain's CDR3 is CASSRLGLVHSYNEQFF. CDR3 bases: TGCGCCAGCAGCCGATTAGGACTAGTCCATTCCTACAATGAGCAGTTCTTC.

The chain combines TRBV11-2 with TRBJ1-2; D perhaps matches TRBD1 (5 bases). The CDR3 length is 13 residues. Deletions cut 4 bases from V and 4 bases from J, with 10 bases between. Germline V gene sequence: CDR1 SGHAT, CDR2 FQNNGV. The chain's CDR3 is CASSSGDGYGYTF. As DNA, the CDR3 is TGTGCCAGCAGCTCCGGGGACGGCTATGGCTACACCTTC.

The table lists this clone with a count of one. CDR3 protein: CASSEGLHNEQFF. DNA of the CDR3: TGTGCCAGCAGTGAAGGACTCCACAATGAGCAGTTCTTC. This chain connects TRBV2 to TRBJ2-1; D not resolved. There are 13 residues in the CDR3. V was trimmed by 1 base and J by 5 bases, leaving 6 bases between them. Germline assignment: CDR1 SNHLY and CDR2 FYNNEI.

V gene TRBV19 combines with J gene TRBJ1-6; D unresolved. V lost 5 bases, J lost 0 bases, and 11 bases lay in between. Germline-derived CDR1 and CDR2 are LNHDA and SQIVND (reference sequence). CDR3 length: 16 residues. This CDR3 is CASSPTPSSYNSPLHF. DNA of the CDR3: TGTGCCAGTAGTCCCACACCGAGCTCCTATAATTCACCCCTCCACTTT.

The V call is TRBV7-9, the J call TRBJ1-4, with a weak D call TRBD1 (5 bases). V shed 0 bases and J shed 7 bases, with 9 bases lying between them. The germline V gene encodes CDR1 SEHNR and CDR2 FQNEAQ (reference sequence). CDR3 size: 14 residues. The CDR3 spells CASSLALGPEKLFF. The CDR3 bases are TGTGCCAGCAGCTTAGCCCTGGGGCCTGAAAAACTGTTTTTT. Full variable domain (remainder filled in from reference TRBV7-9 and TRBJ1-4): DTGVSQNPRHKITKRGQNVTFRCDPISEHNRLYWYRQTLGQGPEFLTYFQNEAQLEKSRLLSDRFSAERPKGSFSTLEIQRTEQGDSAMYLCASSLALGPEKLFFGSGTQLSVL.

This clone appeared once. The rearrangement links TRBV7-6 to TRBJ1-1; the D is unclear. The V end lost 1 base, the J end lost 10 bases, and 7 bases lay between the germline ends. The CDR3 loop spans 11 amino acids. Germline CDR1 reads SGHVS; CDR2 reads FNYEAQ. CDR3 sequence reads: CASSLGLGAFF. DNA of the CDR3: TGTGCCAGCAGCTTAGGATTGGGAGCTTTCTTT.

The chain has TRBV2 and TRBJ1-5; the match to TRBD1 covers 9 bases. Germline trimming cut 3 bases from V and 2 bases from J; bases unmatched to any gene: 2. Germline loops: CDR1 SNHLY, CDR2 FYNNEI. The CDR3 consists of 15 residues. This chain's CDR3 is CASSDRTGGNQPQHF. DNA of the CDR3: TGTGCCAGCAGTGACAGGACAGGGGGCAATCAGCCCCAGCATTTT.

The chain carries TRBV2 and TRBJ2-3, with a tentative D call TRBD1 (6 bases). This CDR3 comprises 15 residues. Trimming removed 4 bases from V and 1 base from J, with 12 bases in between. Germline lookup yields CDR1 SNHLY and CDR2 FYNNEI. CDR3 nucleotide sequence: TGTGCCAGCAGTGGCCAGGGGCCCGGCACAGATACGCAGTATTTT. Protein: CASSGQGPGTDTQYF. The full variable domain, with the rest looked up from reference TRBV2 and TRBJ2-3, is EPEVTQTPSHQVTQMGQEVILRCVPISNHLYFYWYRQILGQKVEFLVSFYNNEISEKSEIFDDQFSVERPDGSNFTLKIRSTKLEDSAMYFCASSGQGPGTDTQYFGPGTRLTVL.

V is TRBV5-4 and J is TRBJ2-7, with D perhaps matching TRBD1 (5 bases). This CDR3 has 16 residues. The germline gives CDR1 SGHNT, CDR2 YYREEE (reference sequence). Trimming stripped 0 bases from V and 0 bases from J, with 13 bases between. Written as DNA, the CDR3 is TGTGCCAGCAGCTTGGAGGGGTGGGCCAGCTCCTACGAGCAGTACTTC. As protein: CASSLEGWASSYEQYF.

J is TRBJ1-1 and V is TRBV23-1, with D uncertain. TRBV23-1 is an ORF; its function is uncertain. Trimming removed 0 bases at V and 1 base at J, with 15 bases between. CDR3 size: 17 residues. The CDR3 protein is CASSQSKGGTSNTEAFF. The DNA of the CDR3 is TGCGCCAGCAGTCAATCGAAGGGCGGAACCTCGAACACTGAAGCTTTCTTT.

The rearrangement uses TRBV27 and TRBJ2-1; possible D gene TRBD2, 5 bases. The V gene lost 3 bases and the J gene lost 6 bases, with 6 bases spanning the gap. The CDR3 runs 12 residues. Germline loops: CDR1 MNHEY, CDR2 SMNVEV (reference sequence). CDR3 in DNA: TGTGCCAGCAGTTTCCGGGGCAATGAGCAGTTCTTC. Translating it yields CASSFRGNEQFF.

This clone was picked up a small number of times. This rearrangement joins TRBV6-5 to TRBJ2-3, with D perhaps matching TRBD1 (7 bases). Germline-derived CDR1 and CDR2 are MNHEY and SVGAGI. The V end was cut by 0 bases, the J end by 6 bases, with 13 bases between. CDR3 length: 15 amino acids. CDR3 protein: CASSYSQGSGDTQYF. The CDR3 nucleotides read TGTGCCAGCAGTTACTCACAGGGGAGCGGGGATACGCAGTATTTT.

The chain joins TRBV28 to TRBJ1-1; D not certain. The germline gives CDR1 MDHEN, CDR2 SYDVKM. The V gene lost 6 bases and the J gene lost 2 bases, with 4 bases spanning the gap. CDR3 size: 11 residues. CDR3 coding DNA: TGTGCCAGCAGGTCCAACACTGAAGCTTTCTTT. It codes for CASRSNTEAFF.

This chain uses TRBV19 with TRBJ1-1; no firm D call. This CDR3 spans 16 amino acids. V was shortened by 3 bases and J by 5 bases, with 19 bases between the two germline ends. Per germline, CDR1 LNHDA and CDR2 SQIVND (reference sequence). The CDR3 here is CASSMIEVTKGTEAFF. DNA of the CDR3: TGTGCCAGTAGTATGATCGAAGTGACCAAGGGTACTGAAGCTTTCTTT. Variable domain in full (rest from reference TRBV19 and TRBJ1-1): DGGITQSPKYLFRKEGQNVTLSCEQNLNHDAMYWYRQDPGQGLRLIYYSQIVNDFQKGDIAEGYSVSREKKESFPLTVTSAQKNPTAFYLCASSMIEVTKGTEAFFGQGTRLTVV.